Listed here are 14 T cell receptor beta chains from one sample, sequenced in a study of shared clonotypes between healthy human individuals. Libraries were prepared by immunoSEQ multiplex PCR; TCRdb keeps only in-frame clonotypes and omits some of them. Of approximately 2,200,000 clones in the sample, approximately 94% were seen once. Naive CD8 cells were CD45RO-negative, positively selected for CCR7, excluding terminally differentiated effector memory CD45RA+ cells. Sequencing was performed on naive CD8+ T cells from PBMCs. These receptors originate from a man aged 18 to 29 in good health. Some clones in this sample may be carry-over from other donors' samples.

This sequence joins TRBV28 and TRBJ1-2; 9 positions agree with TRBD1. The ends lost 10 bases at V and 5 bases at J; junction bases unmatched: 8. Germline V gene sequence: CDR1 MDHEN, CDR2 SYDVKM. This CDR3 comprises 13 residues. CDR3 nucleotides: TGTGCCACCAATTTTGACAGGGGGTATGGCTACACCTTC. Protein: CATNFDRGYGYTF.

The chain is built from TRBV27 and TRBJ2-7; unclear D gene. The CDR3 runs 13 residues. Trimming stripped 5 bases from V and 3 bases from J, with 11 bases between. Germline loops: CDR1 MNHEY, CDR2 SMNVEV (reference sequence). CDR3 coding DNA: TGTGCCAGCAGTCCCGACCCCTACTACGAGCAGTACTTC. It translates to CASSPDPYYEQYF.

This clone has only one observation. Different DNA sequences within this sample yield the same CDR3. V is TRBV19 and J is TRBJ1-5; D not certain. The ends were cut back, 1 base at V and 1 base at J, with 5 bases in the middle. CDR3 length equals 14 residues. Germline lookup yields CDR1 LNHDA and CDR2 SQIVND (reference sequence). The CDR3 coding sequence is TGTGCCAGTAGTATAGTGGGCAGCAATCAGCCCCAGCATTTT. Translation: CASSIVGSNQPQHF.

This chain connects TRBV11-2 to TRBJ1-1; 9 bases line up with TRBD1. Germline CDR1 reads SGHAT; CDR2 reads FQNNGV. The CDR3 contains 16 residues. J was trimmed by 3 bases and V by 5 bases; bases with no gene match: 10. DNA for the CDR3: TGTGCCAGCAGCCAGACAGTACGGACAGGGGACACTGAAGCTTTCTTT. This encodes CASSQTVRTGDTEAFF.

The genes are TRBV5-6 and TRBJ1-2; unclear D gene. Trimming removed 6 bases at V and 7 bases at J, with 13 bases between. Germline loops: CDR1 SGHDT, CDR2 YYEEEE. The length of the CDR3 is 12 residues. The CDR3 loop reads CASIGGGTGYTF. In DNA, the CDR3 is TGTGCCAGCATAGGAGGAGGAACTGGCTACACCTTC.

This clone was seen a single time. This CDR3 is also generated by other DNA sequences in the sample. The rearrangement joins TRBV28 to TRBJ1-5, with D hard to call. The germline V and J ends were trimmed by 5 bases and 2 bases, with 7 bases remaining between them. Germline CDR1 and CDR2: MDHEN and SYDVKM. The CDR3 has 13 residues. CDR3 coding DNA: TGTGCCAGCAGTCCAACGGGCAATCAGCCCCAGCATTTT. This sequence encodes CASSPTGNQPQHF.

The CDR3 DNA is TGTGCCAGCAGCTACGGGACAGGGGACTACGAGCAGTACTTC. Amino acid sequence: CASSYGTGDYEQYF. The genes are TRBV5-6 and TRBJ2-7, with 10 bases fitting TRBD1. Trimming cost V 3 bases and J 3 bases; bases outside gene matches: 3. The CDR3 loop spans 14 amino acids. Germline values: CDR1 SGHDT, CDR2 YYEEEE.

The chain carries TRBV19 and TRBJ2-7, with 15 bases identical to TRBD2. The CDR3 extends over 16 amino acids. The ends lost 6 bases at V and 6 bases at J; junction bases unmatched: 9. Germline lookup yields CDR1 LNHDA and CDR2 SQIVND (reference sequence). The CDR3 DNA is TGTGCCAGTAGACCCTGGACTAGCGGGAGGGCAGGCGAGCAGTACTTC. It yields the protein CASRPWTSGRAGEQYF. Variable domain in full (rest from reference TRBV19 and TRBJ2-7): DGGITQSPKYLFRKEGQNVTLSCEQNLNHDAMYWYRQDPGQGLRLIYYSQIVNDFQKGDIAEGYSVSREKKESFPLTVTSAQKNPTAFYLCASRPWTSGRAGEQYFGPGTRLTVT.

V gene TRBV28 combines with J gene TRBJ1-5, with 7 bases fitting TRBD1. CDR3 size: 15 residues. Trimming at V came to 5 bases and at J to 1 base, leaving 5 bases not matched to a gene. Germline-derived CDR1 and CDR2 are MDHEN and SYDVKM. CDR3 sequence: CASSPQGESNQPQHF. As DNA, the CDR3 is TGTGCCAGCAGTCCTCAGGGGGAAAGCAATCAGCCCCAGCATTTT.

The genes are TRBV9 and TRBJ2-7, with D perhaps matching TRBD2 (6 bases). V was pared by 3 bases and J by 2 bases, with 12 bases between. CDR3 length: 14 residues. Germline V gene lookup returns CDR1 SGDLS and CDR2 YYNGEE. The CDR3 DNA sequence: TGTGCCAGCAGCGGCGGGGCAGGGCCCTACGAGCAGTACTTC. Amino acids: CASSGGAGPYEQYF.

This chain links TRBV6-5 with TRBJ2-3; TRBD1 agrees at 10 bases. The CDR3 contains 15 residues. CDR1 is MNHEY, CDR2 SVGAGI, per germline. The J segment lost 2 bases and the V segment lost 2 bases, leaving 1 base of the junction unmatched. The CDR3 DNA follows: TGTGCCAGCAGTTACGGGACAGGGGCCACAGATACGCAGTATTTT. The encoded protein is CASSYGTGATDTQYF.

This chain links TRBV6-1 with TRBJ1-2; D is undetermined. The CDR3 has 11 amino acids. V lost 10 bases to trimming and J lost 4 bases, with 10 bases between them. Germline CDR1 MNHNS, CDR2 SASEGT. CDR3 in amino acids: CATGIGYGYTF. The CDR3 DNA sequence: TGTGCCACCGGGATCGGCTATGGCTACACCTTC.

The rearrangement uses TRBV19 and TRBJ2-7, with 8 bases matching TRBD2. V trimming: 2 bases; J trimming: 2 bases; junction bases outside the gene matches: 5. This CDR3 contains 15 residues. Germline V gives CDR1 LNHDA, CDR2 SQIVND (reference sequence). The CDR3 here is CASSIWGSGTYEQYF. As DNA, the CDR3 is TGTGCCAGTAGTATATGGGGTAGCGGGACCTACGAGCAGTACTTC.

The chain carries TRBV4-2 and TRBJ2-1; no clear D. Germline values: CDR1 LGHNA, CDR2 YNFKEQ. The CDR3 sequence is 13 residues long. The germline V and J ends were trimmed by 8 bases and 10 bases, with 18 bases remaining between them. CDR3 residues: CASLDGVRKEQFF. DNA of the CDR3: TGTGCCAGCCTAGATGGGGTGCGAAAGGAGCAGTTCTTC.